What follows are 18 T cell receptor beta chains derived from one specimen sequenced in a study of T cell responses to AZD1222 COVID-19 vaccine. Assay used: immunoSEQ multiplex PCR; TCRdb lists only in-frame clones, some missing. The sample includes about 120,000 clones, around nine tenths of them seen just once. The source was peripheral blood, collected on day 0 of AZD1222 vaccination. All receptors come from an adult in good health.

This chain uses TRBV5-1 with TRBJ1-4; D is uncertain. V lost 3 bases and J 8 bases, leaving 8 bases between the germline ends. The CDR3 length is 12 residues. Germline V gene lookup returns CDR1 SGHRS and CDR2 YFSETQ. The CDR3 reads CASSSQGEKLFF. CDR3 nucleotide sequence: TGCGCCAGCAGCTCGCAAGGCGAAAAACTGTTTTTT.

V gene TRBV5-1 combines with J gene TRBJ2-6, with 7 bases lining up with TRBD2. The CDR3 spans 16 residues. Germline assignment: CDR1 SGHRS and CDR2 YFSETQ. V was clipped by 6 bases and J by 1 base; unmatched bases: 7. The DNA of the CDR3 is TGCGCCAGCACCTACGGGGGGTCGTCTGGGGCCAACGTCCTGACTTTC. This translates into CASTYGGSSGANVLTF.

The chain has TRBV11-2 and TRBJ1-1; D is undetermined. The V and J ends lost 5 bases and 0 bases respectively, with 10 bases between them. Germline CDR1 SGHAT, CDR2 FQNNGV. This CDR3 region has 14 residues. In nucleotides, the CDR3 is TGTGCCAGCAGCCGGACCGCAGTGAACACTGAAGCTTTCTTT. Its protein is CASSRTAVNTEAFF.

A single count supports this clone. This CDR3 is CAWSSGQGAYGYTF. In nucleotides, the CDR3 is TGTGCCTGGAGTAGTGGACAGGGGGCCTATGGCTACACCTTC. This sequence joins TRBV30 and TRBJ1-2; TRBD1 matches 11 bases. This CDR3 has 14 residues. Germline V gene sequence: CDR1 GTSNPN, CDR2 SVGIG (reference sequence). Trimming cost V 2 bases and J 4 bases; bases outside gene matches: 3.

This chain uses TRBV6-5 with TRBJ1-1, with D unresolved. Germline CDR1 MNHEY, CDR2 SVGAGI. The CDR3 has 13 amino acids. The V end was cut by 6 bases, the J end by 6 bases, with 14 bases between. DNA of the CDR3: TGTGCCAGCAGCCCACCTGGGATCGCTGAAGCTTTCTTT. Translation gives CASSPPGIAEAFF.

V gene TRBV29-1 combines with J gene TRBJ2-7; the D is unclear. Looked up from germline, CDR1 is SQVTM and CDR2 is ANQGSEA. Deletions cut 0 bases from V and 4 bases from J, with 13 bases between. The length of the CDR3 is 14 residues. The CDR3, as DNA: TGCAGCGTTGAAGACTCACAGTTGGGTTACGAGCAGTACTTC. This translates into CSVEDSQLGYEQYF.

The chain uses TRBV27 and TRBJ1-6; D possibly corresponds to TRBD1 (6 bases). The V and J ends lost 6 bases and 2 bases respectively, with 11 bases between them. Germline-derived CDR1 and CDR2 are MNHEY and SMNVEV (reference sequence). This CDR3 comprises 15 residues. CDR3 region: CASSNRATYNSPLHF. The CDR3 DNA reads TGTGCCAGCAGCAACAGGGCGACCTATAATTCACCCCTCCACTTT.

The chain links TRBV4-2 to TRBJ1-5; D not resolved. Germline V gives CDR1 LGHNA, CDR2 YNFKEQ. This CDR3 is built from 13 residues. V was cut by 0 bases and J by 6 bases, with 6 bases left in between. CDR3 in amino acids: CASSQDPTQPQHF. CDR3 sequence (DNA): TGTGCCAGCAGCCAAGATCCCACTCAGCCCCAGCATTTT.

The gene calls are TRBV19 and TRBJ1-1; tentatively, D is TRBD1 (6 bases). The germline CDR1 and CDR2 sequences are LNHDA and SQIVND (reference sequence). CDR3 length: 17 amino acids. Between the trimmed V and J ends, which lost 3 bases and 6 bases, there was a span of 23 bases. In nucleotides, the CDR3 is TGTGCCAGTAGTATGTTGGGGGCGCGGCAGGGTAGCGCTGAAGCTTTCTTT. Translation gives CASSMLGARQGSAEAFF.

The gene calls are TRBV2 and TRBJ2-7, with D possibly matching TRBD2 (5 bases). The V end lost 6 bases, the J end lost 6 bases, and 15 bases lay between the germline ends. This CDR3 is built from 13 residues. Germline CDR1 SNHLY, CDR2 FYNNEI. DNA for the CDR3: TGTGCCAGCAGACTAGAAGTAAGCGGCGAGCAGTACTTC. Translating gives CASRLEVSGEQYF.

The rearrangement joins TRBV18 to TRBJ2-1; 8 positions agree with TRBD1. Germline V gives CDR1 KGHSH, CDR2 LQKENI. J gave up 7 bases and V 3 bases, and 5 bases lay outside the gene matches. The length of the CDR3 is 14 residues. Here the CDR3 DNA reads TGTGCCAGCTCACCCATCAACAGGGGGAATGAGCAGTTCTTC. Amino acids: CASSPINRGNEQFF.

The V and J genes are TRBV28 and TRBJ2-4; D not resolved. Germline CDR1 and CDR2: MDHEN and SYDVKM. The ends were cut back, 2 bases at V and 10 bases at J, with 12 bases in the middle. The CDR3 has 13 amino acids. The CDR3 reads CASSLKPRTIQYF. DNA of the CDR3: TGTGCCAGCAGTTTAAAGCCCCGAACTATTCAGTACTTC.

This clone has a single count. The rearrangement joins TRBV11-3 to TRBJ1-3; D not certain. The CDR3 runs 12 residues. Germline lookup yields CDR1 SGHNT and CDR2 YENEEA. Trimming left V 5 bases short and J 4 bases short, with 6 bases between. CDR3 amino acids: CASSDGGNTIYF. The CDR3 DNA reads TGTGCCAGCAGCGACGGGGGAAACACCATATATTTT. Full variable domain (missing parts from reference TRBV11-3 and TRBJ1-3): EAGVVQSPRYKIIEKKQPVAFWCNPISGHNTLYWYLQNLGQGPELLIRYENEEAVDDSQLPKDRFSAERLKGVDSTLKIQPAELGDSAVYLCASSDGGNTIYFGEGSWLTVV.

The chain recombines TRBV5-8 with TRBJ2-5; D might be TRBD1 (5 bases). Germline V gives CDR1 SGHTS, CDR2 YDEGEE. The CDR3 totals 14 residues. The V gene lost 0 bases and the J gene lost 6 bases, with 12 bases spanning the gap. CDR3 amino acids: CASSLEVGLKTQYF. As DNA, the CDR3 is TGTGCCAGCAGCTTGGAGGTGGGGCTTAAGACCCAGTACTTC.

Written as DNA, the CDR3 is TGTGCCAGCAGCGTAGGACTAGCGGGAGTCATCACAGATACGCAGTATTTT. Protein: CASSVGLAGVITDTQYF. The J gene is TRBJ2-3, the V gene TRBV9, with 12 positions matching TRBD2. Germline assignment: CDR1 SGDLS and CDR2 YYNGEE. The CDR3 runs 17 residues. Trimming removed 0 bases from V and 2 bases from J; junction bases left unmatched: 4.

V and J are TRBV5-1 and TRBJ2-3; TRBD2 matches at 11 bases. Looked up from germline, CDR1 is SGHRS and CDR2 is YFSETQ. V lost 7 bases and J lost 3; bases outside the gene matches: 4. The CDR3 totals 14 residues. CDR3 bases: TGCGCCAGCGCTACTAGCGGGGGAACAGATACGCAGTATTTT. Protein product: CASATSGGTDTQYF.

Only a few counts were recorded for this clone. The V call is TRBV27, the J call TRBJ2-1; D call uncertain. V lost 6 bases, J lost 2 bases, and 8 bases lay in between. The CDR3 has 13 amino acids. The germline V gene has CDR1 MNHEY and CDR2 SMNVEV (reference sequence). CDR3: CASRWRTYNEQFF. CDR3 DNA: TGTGCCAGCAGGTGGCGGACCTACAATGAGCAGTTCTTC.

The V call is TRBV6-4, the J call TRBJ2-2; 10 bases map to TRBD2. Germline assignment: CDR1 MRHNA and CDR2 SNTAGT. V trimming: 4 bases; J trimming: 1 base; junction bases outside the gene matches: 0. The CDR3 sequence is 15 residues long. The CDR3 region is CASSASGGNTGELFF. In nucleotides, the CDR3 is TGTGCCAGCAGTGCTAGCGGGGGGAACACCGGGGAGCTGTTTTTT.